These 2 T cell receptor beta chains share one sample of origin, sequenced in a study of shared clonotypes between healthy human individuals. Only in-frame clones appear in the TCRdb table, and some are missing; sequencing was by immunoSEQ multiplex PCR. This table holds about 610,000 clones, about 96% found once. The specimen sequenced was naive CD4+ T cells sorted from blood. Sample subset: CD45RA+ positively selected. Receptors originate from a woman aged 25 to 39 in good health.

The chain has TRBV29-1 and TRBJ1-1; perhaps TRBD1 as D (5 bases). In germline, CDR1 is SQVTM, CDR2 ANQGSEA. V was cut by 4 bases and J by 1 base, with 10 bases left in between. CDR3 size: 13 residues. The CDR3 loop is CSVGQGTNTEAFF. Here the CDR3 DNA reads TGCAGCGTTGGGCAGGGCACGAACACTGAAGCTTTCTTT. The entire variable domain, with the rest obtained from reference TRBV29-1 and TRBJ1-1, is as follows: SAVISQKPSRDICQRGTSLTIQCQVDSQVTMMFWYRQQPGQSLTLIATANQGSEATYESGFVIDKFPISRPNLTFSTLTVSNMSPEDSSIYLCSVGQGTNTEAFFGQGTRLTVV.

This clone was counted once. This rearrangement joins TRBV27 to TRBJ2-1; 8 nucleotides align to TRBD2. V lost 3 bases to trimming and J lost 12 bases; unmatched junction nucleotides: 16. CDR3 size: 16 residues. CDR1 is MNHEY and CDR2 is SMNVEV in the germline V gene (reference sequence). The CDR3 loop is CASSFVGGRRGRGQFF. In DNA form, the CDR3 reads TGTGCCAGCAGTTTCGTCGGCGGGAGGAGGGGAAGGGGGCAGTTCTTC.